This TCR beta chain is from a study of blood T cell repertoires in COVID-19. With V trimmed by 6 bases and J by 7 bases, 12 bases remained unmatched. Germline assignment: CDR1 KGHSH and CDR2 LQKENI. The length of the CDR3 is 16 residues. The repertoire was sequenced with immunoSEQ multiplex PCR; TCRdb's copy has only in-frame clones and lacks some. The sample holds about 500,000 clones, about 88% seen once. The chain links TRBV18 to TRBJ2-1; 10 bases match TRBD1. This receptor was identified in a man younger than 35 with COVID-19, enrolled during active disease. The sequencing input was peripheral blood. The CDR3 protein is CASSKDPGQGRNEQFF. CDR3 DNA: TGTGCCAGCTCGAAAGATCCGGGACAGGGGAGGAATGAGCAGTTCTTC. Full variable domain (rest looked up from reference TRBV18 and TRBJ2-1): NAGVMQNPRHLVRRRGQEARLRCSPMKGHSHVYWYRQLPEEGLKFMVYLQKENIIDESGMPKERFSAEFPKEGPSILRIQQVVRGDSAAYFCASSKDPGQGRNEQFFGPGTRLTVL.